These T cell receptor beta chains were read from a single sample in a study of T cells in tuberculosis. Some clones are missing from TCRdb's copy, which holds only in-frame ones; the method was immunoSEQ multiplex PCR. This table holds around 60,000 clones, approximately 80% found once. Sequenced: CD1b-GMM tetramer-negative cells sorted from PBMCs. These receptors were collected from an adult woman with latent tuberculosis. Both conserved end residues are part of each CDR3.

V gene: TRBV2
CDR3 protein: CASTLGQGSNQPQHF

V gene: TRBV28
CDR3 protein: CASMGDSLSGNTIYF

V gene: TRBV6-1
CDR3 protein: CASSEGLAGARVQFF

V gene: TRBV4-1
CDR3 protein: CASSQTGTANSPLHF

V gene: TRBV19
CDR3 protein: CASSIRGSYNEQFF

V gene: TRBV7-2
CDR3 protein: CASSIDRGQSGYTF

V gene: TRBV4-2
CDR3 protein: CASSQDGSGRAGGRPIYEQYF

V gene: TRBV2
CDR3 protein: CASSKNGGLGEQYF

V gene: TRBV5-6
CDR3 protein: CASSLAPGTVQETQYF

V gene: TRBV27
CDR3 protein: CASSSGQGVSTGELFF

V gene: TRBV11-2
CDR3 protein: CASSLDSSRTGGRGANVLTF

V gene: TRBV9
CDR3 protein: CASSADRGQRTEAFF

V gene: TRBV5-4
CDR3 protein: CASSSGLAGTYNEQFF

V gene: TRBV10-3
CDR3 protein: CAISSTGELFF

V gene: TRBV28
CDR3 protein: CASNPDREDTQYF

V gene: TRBV6-5
CDR3 protein: CASSYGTGGKYEQYF

V gene: TRBV27
CDR3 protein: CASSSLAGWGNEQFF

V gene: TRBV29-1
CDR3 protein: CSVESGEAFF